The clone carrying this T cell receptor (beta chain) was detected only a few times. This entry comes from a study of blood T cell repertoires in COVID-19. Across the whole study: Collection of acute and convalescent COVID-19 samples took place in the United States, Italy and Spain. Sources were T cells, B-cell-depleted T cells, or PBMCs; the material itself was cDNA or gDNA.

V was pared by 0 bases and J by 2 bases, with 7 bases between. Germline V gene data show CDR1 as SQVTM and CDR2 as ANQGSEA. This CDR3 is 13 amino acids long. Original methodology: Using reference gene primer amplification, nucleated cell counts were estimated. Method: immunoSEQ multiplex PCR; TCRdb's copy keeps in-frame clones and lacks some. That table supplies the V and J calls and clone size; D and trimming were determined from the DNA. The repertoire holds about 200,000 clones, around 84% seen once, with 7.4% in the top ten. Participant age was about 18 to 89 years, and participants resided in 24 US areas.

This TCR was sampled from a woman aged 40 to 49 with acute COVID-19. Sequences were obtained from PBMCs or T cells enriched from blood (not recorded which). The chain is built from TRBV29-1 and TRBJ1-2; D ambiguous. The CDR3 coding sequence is TGCAGCGTTGAAGACGGGTTAAACTATGGCTACACCTTC. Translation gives CSVEDGLNYGYTF.